This T cell receptor beta chain was profiled in a study of T cells in Graves' hyperthyroidism and ophthalmopathy. Study observations and caveats: Most clonotypes that expanded in the thyroid above 0.001 also showed up in blood.

Amplification targeted TCR beta CDR3 regions from RNA transcripts. The HTBI primer set drove a first-round RT-PCR of the TCR CDR3. TCRdb re-called the multiplex PCR reads with MiXCR, one entry per CDR3 protein. The table lists around 340,000 distinct CDR3 sequences, roughly 15% of them singletons. Germline V gene data show CDR1 as SEHNR and CDR2 as FQNEAQ (reference sequence). Trimming cost V 6 bases and J 7 bases; bases outside gene matches: 18. The CDR3 runs to 17 residues. This clonotype has a count of ten or more. Its antigen is not known. The chain has TRBV7-9 and TRBJ2-7; 10 positions agree with TRBD2. Sample: blood. This sequence originates from a man aged 25-45 years with Graves' hyperthyroidism. DNA of the CDR3: TGTGCCAGCAGACGTCCCGGGGGAGCGGGAGGGCCAGATGAGCAGTACTTC. Protein: CASRRPGGAGGPDEQYF.